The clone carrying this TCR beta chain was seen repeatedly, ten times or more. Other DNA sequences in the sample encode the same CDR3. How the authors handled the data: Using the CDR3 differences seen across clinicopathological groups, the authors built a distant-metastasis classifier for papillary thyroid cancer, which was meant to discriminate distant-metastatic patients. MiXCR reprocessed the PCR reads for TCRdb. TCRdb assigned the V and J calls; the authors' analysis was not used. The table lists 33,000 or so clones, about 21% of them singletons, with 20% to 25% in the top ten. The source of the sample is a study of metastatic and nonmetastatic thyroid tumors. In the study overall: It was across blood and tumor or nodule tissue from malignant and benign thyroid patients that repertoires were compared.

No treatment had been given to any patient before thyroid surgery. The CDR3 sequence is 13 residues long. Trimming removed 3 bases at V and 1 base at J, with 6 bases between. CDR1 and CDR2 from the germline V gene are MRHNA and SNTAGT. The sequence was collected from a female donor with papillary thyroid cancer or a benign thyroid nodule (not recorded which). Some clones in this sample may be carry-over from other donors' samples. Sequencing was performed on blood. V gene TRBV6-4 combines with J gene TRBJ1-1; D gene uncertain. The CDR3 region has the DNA TGTGCCAGCAGTGAAATACCGAACACTGAAGCTTTCTTT. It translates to CASSEIPNTEAFF.